Following are 18 T cell receptor beta chains from one sample sequenced in a study of blood T cells in healthy people across ages. The second PCR ran about 6 to 12 cycles with a sample-barcoded 5' primer and J-beta primers. Each CDR3 protein is one row after TCRdb ran MiXCR on the 5' RACE reads. The sample contains 550,000 to 600,000 distinct CDR3 sequences, 40% to 50% of which appear only once. Sequencing was carried out using blood. All receptors come from a man older than 75 in good health.

This clonotype was seen a handful of times. The chain joins TRBV3-1 to TRBJ1-2; 10 positions agree with TRBD1. Trimming at V came to 3 bases and at J to 5 bases, leaving 6 bases not matched to a gene. CDR1 and CDR2 (germline): LGHDT, YNNKEL (reference sequence). This CDR3 contains 15 residues. CDR3 coding DNA: TGTGCCAGCAGCCAGGCCGACAGGGGGCATTATGGCTACACCTTC. This translates into CASSQADRGHYGYTF.

The chain couples TRBV18 to TRBJ2-7; the D gene could be TRBD1 or TRBD2 (5 bases each). The germline V gene encodes CDR1 KGHSH and CDR2 LQKENI. V lost 6 bases and J lost 2, with 11 bases in between. The CDR3 is made up of 13 amino acids. CDR3: CASSWDAPYEQYF. Written as DNA, the CDR3 is TGTGCCAGCTCTTGGGACGCGCCCTACGAGCAGTACTTC.

This chain connects TRBV20-1 to TRBJ1-1; TRBD1 aligns across 9 bases. The CDR3 has 13 amino acids. The V gene's germline CDR1 is DFQATT and CDR2 SNEGSKA (reference sequence). The V gene end was trimmed by 2 bases and the J gene end by 8 bases; junction bases not matched to a gene: 6. CDR3 residues: CSARLPTGGEAFF. The CDR3 bases are TGCAGTGCTAGACTACCTACAGGGGGCGAAGCTTTCTTT.

The rearrangement uses TRBV7-2 and TRBJ2-7; the D gene is possibly TRBD1 (5 bases). V lost 6 bases and J 5 bases, leaving 14 bases between the germline ends. The CDR3 has 13 amino acids. Germline assignment: CDR1 SGHTA and CDR2 FQGNSA. The CDR3 here is CASSDQGGHEQYF. CDR3 sequence (DNA): TGTGCCAGCAGTGATCAGGGTGGCCACGAGCAGTACTTC.

The V gene is TRBV9, the J gene TRBJ2-1; D gene ambiguous. This CDR3 contains 14 residues. The V gene's germline CDR1 is SGDLS and CDR2 YYNGEE. Trimming took 4 bases from V and 7 from J, leaving 15 bases between them. The CDR3 protein is CASSRVLGHNEQFF. CDR3 bases: TGTGCCAGCAGCAGGGTTTTGGGCCATAATGAGCAGTTCTTC.

This sequence joins TRBV12-3 or TRBV12-4 and TRBJ1-5; TRBD1 matches at 7 bases. V gave up 4 bases and J gave up 2 bases; unmatched junction bases: 11. The CDR3 has 17 amino acids. The CDR3 nucleotides read TGTGCCAGCAGTTCCGACAGGGTATTAATTGGCAATCAGCCCCAGCATTTT. Translating it yields CASSSDRVLIGNQPQHF.

This clonotype was seen only a few times. V is TRBV29-1 and J is TRBJ1-1; a weak D match, TRBD1 (6 bases). The ends were cut back, 5 bases at V and 3 bases at J, with 13 bases in the middle. CDR1 and CDR2 (germline): SQVTM, ANQGSEA. CDR3 length equals 13 residues. The CDR3 is CSVLARGYTEAFF. The CDR3 DNA sequence: TGCAGCGTTCTAGCTAGGGGGTACACTGAAGCTTTCTTT.

This clonotype has just a few counts. The V gene is TRBV15, the J gene TRBJ2-1; D unclear. This CDR3 has 15 residues. Trimming pared 0 bases from V and 3 bases from J, leaving 9 bases between. From germline, CDR1 is LNHNV and CDR2 YYDKDF (reference sequence). The CDR3 loop is CATSRDACSYNEQFF. CDR3 DNA sequence: TGTGCCACCAGCAGAGATGCGTGCAGCTACAATGAGCAGTTCTTC.

The rearrangement joins TRBV9 to TRBJ2-1, with TRBD2 matching 10 bases. The CDR3 is 13 residues long. With 7 bases clipped from V and 5 bases from J, the junction kept 3 bases outside the gene matches. CDR1 SGDLS and CDR2 YYNGEE come from the germline V gene. The CDR3 protein is CASGTSVHNEQFF. The CDR3 DNA reads as TGTGCCAGCGGGACTAGCGTGCACAATGAGCAGTTCTTC.

This chain joins TRBV11-1 and TRBJ2-1; 7 bases match TRBD2. The J segment lost 7 bases and the V segment lost 0 bases, leaving 9 bases of the junction unmatched. Germline values: CDR1 SGHAT, CDR2 FQDESV (reference sequence). This CDR3 is built from 16 residues. CDR3 sequence: CASSLAYKGGSNEQFF. DNA for the CDR3: TGTGCCAGCAGCTTAGCGTATAAGGGAGGGTCTAATGAGCAGTTCTTC.

The sample holds a few counts of this clonotype. This chain connects TRBV2 to TRBJ2-1, with 8 bases lining up with TRBD1. Germline trimming cut 7 bases from V and 0 bases from J; bases unmatched to any gene: 2. This CDR3 region has 14 residues. The germline gives CDR1 SNHLY, CDR2 FYNNEI. CDR3 sequence reads: CASNGQGSYNEQFF. In nucleotides, the CDR3 is TGTGCCAGCAACGGACAGGGCTCCTACAATGAGCAGTTCTTC.

The chain carries TRBV12-3 or TRBV12-4 and TRBJ2-7; D uncertain. The V end was cut by 5 bases, the J end by 7 bases, with 6 bases between. The CDR3 runs 10 residues. CDR3 bases: TGTGCCAGCAGTGTATCTGAGCAGTACTTC. It is translated as CASSVSEQYF.

As for this clonotype: Relative to the germline gene, one junction end is altered; a read error may explain this. The V and J genes are TRBV7-7 and TRBJ1-2; D not certain. Germline lookup yields CDR1 SSHAT and CDR2 FNYEAQ (reference sequence). The CDR3 spans 14 residues. The CDR3 loop reads CASSLSGEKGGYTF. CDR3 coding DNA: TGTGCTAGCAGCTTATCTGGGGAAAAGGGCGGCTACACCTTC.

This chain connects TRBV20-1 to TRBJ2-3; D is possibly TRBD2 (5 bases). There are 13 residues in the CDR3. Trimming pared 3 bases from V and 1 base from J, leaving 8 bases between. CDR1 is DFQATT and CDR2 is SNEGSKA in the germline V gene (reference sequence). This CDR3 reads CSASLEGTDTQYF. The DNA of the CDR3 is TGCAGTGCTAGTTTGGAGGGCACAGATACGCAGTATTTT.

The rearrangement joins TRBV28 to TRBJ2-5; 9 nucleotides agree with TRBD1. Germline-derived CDR1 and CDR2 are MDHEN and SYDVKM. This CDR3 region has 12 residues. The V and J ends lost 2 bases and 12 bases, in that order; junction bases with no gene match: 4. Here the CDR3 reads CASSLKRDREYF. CDR3 bases: TGTGCCAGCAGTTTAAAGCGGGACAGGGAGTACTTC.

J is TRBJ1-2 and V is TRBV4-3; 7 positions agree with TRBD1. The ends lost 1 base at V and 3 bases at J; junction bases unmatched: 5. Germline CDR1 LGHNA, CDR2 YSLEER. The CDR3 spans 15 residues. In DNA form, the CDR3 reads TGCGCCAGCAGCCAAGTTGAGGGGGCTTACTATGGCTACACCTTC. Its translation: CASSQVEGAYYGYTF.

This sequence joins TRBV27 and TRBJ1-4; D possibly corresponds to TRBD1 (6 bases). V lost 5 bases to trimming and J lost 8 bases, with 18 bases between them. The germline V gene encodes CDR1 MNHEY and CDR2 SMNVEV (reference sequence). The CDR3 runs 15 residues. CDR3 coding DNA: TGTGCCAGCAGTGCACAGGGACCCCGGCCCGAAAAACTGTTTTTT. Translated: CASSAQGPRPEKLFF.

This clonotype was seen a single time. A much more abundant neighbour one base away suggests this may be a read error. The chain employs TRBV14 and TRBJ2-1, with D perhaps TRBD1 or TRBD2 (5 bases each). Germline CDR1 reads SGHDN; CDR2 reads FVKESK. The CDR3 covers 15 residues. The CDR3 DNA sequence: TGTACCAGCAGCCTGGGACCGACCTCCTACAATGAGCAGTTCTTC. Protein sequence: CTSSLGPTSYNEQFF.